Below, 23 T cell receptor beta chains from the same sample are listed, as sequenced in a study of blood T cell repertoires in COVID-19. Generated by immunoSEQ multiplex PCR, the TCRdb table keeps only in-frame clones and is missing some. This sample has roughly 430,000 clones; about 88% occur once, and the top ten carry 1.4% to 1.5%. Sequencing was carried out using PBMCs or T cells enriched from blood (not recorded which). Receptors were obtained from a woman younger than 35 who had been exposed to COVID-19.

This chain joins TRBV6-5 and TRBJ1-2; D not resolved. Germline V gene data show CDR1 as MNHEY and CDR2 as SVGAGI. V lost 3 bases and J lost 7, with 12 bases in between. There are 13 residues in the CDR3. This CDR3 is CASSYRPGPGYTF. CDR3 bases: TGTGCCAGCAGTTATAGGCCTGGGCCTGGCTACACCTTC.

The chain combines TRBV14 with TRBJ1-1, with a possible D match to TRBD1 (5 bases). The CDR3 length is 12 residues. Trimming shortened V by 4 bases and J by 8 bases, and 11 bases separated the two germline ends. From germline, CDR1 is SGHDN and CDR2 FVKESK. The CDR3 reads CASSPWGREAFF. The CDR3 DNA reads TGTGCCAGCAGCCCTTGGGGCAGGGAAGCTTTCTTT.

The chain couples TRBV14 to TRBJ1-6, with TRBD1 matching over 7 bases. V gave up 3 bases and J gave up 7 bases; unmatched junction bases: 6. From germline, CDR1 is SGHDN and CDR2 FVKESK. The length of the CDR3 is 15 residues. The CDR3: CASSHDRVRNSPLHF. The CDR3 nucleotides are TGTGCCAGCAGCCATGACAGGGTACGGAATTCACCCCTCCACTTT.

The V call is TRBV7-8, the J call TRBJ1-6; the D is unclear. The V gene's germline CDR1 is SGHVS and CDR2 FQNEAQ. V shed 6 bases and J shed 4 bases, with 16 bases lying between them. This CDR3 comprises 16 residues. The CDR3 loop reads CASRPTTPDYNSPLHF. DNA for the CDR3: TGTGCCAGCAGACCGACGACACCCGATTATAATTCACCCCTCCACTTT.

In DNA form, the CDR3 reads TGTGCCAGCGGCGGCTTCGGGGGCTACACCTTC. It codes for CASGGFGGYTF. This chain joins TRBV14 and TRBJ1-2; no definite D call. Germline loops: CDR1 SGHDN, CDR2 FVKESK. V gave up 8 bases and J gave up 8 bases, with 12 bases separating them. CDR3 size: 11 residues.

This chain links TRBV30 with TRBJ1-2; D perhaps matches TRBD1 (6 bases). This CDR3 is built from 18 residues. The V end was cut by 0 bases, the J end by 3 bases, with 23 bases between. CDR1 and CDR2 from the germline V gene are GTSNPN and SVGIG (reference sequence). This chain's CDR3 is CAWSVLRIMGAFDYGYTF. The CDR3 DNA is TGTGCCTGGAGTGTCCTTAGAATCATGGGGGCATTTGACTATGGCTACACCTTC. Combining the CDR3 with reference TRBV30 and TRBJ1-2 gives the whole variable domain SQTIHQWPATLVQPVGSPLSLECTVEGTSNPNLYWYRQAAGRGLQLLFYSVGIGQISSEVPQNLSASRPQDRQFILSSKKLLLSDSGFYLCAWSVLRIMGAFDYGYTFGSGTRLTVV.

This chain uses TRBV6-9 with TRBJ2-5; D is undetermined. V was cut by 0 bases and J by 5 bases, with 7 bases left in between. The germline V gene has CDR1 MNHGY and CDR2 SVAAGI. CDR3 length: 13 residues. CDR3 nucleotide sequence: TGTGCCAGCAGTTATTCGAGGCGGGAGACCCAGTACTTC. This codes for CASSYSRRETQYF.

V gene TRBV18 combines with J gene TRBJ2-7, with a weak D call TRBD1 (5 bases). Germline-derived CDR1 and CDR2 are KGHSH and LQKENI. CDR3 size: 17 residues. Trimming cost V 1 base and J 7 bases, with 23 bases left between them. CDR3 DNA sequence: TGTGCCAGCTCACCACTTCGAGCAATCCAGGGTATAATGGAGCAGTACTTC. The encoded protein is CASSPLRAIQGIMEQYF.

This sequence joins TRBV7-8 and TRBJ2-7, with a tentative D call TRBD2 (6 bases). V shed 5 bases and J shed 4 bases, with 18 bases lying between them. Per germline, CDR1 SGHVS and CDR2 FQNEAQ. CDR3 length: 15 amino acids. CDR3 in DNA: TGTGCCAGCAGCCCTCGGAGCCCGGAGGGTTACGAGCAGTACTTC. Protein sequence: CASSPRSPEGYEQYF.

The rearrangement links TRBV13 to TRBJ2-5, with D tentatively TRBD1 (6 bases). Germline V gene sequence: CDR1 PRHDT, CDR2 FYEKMQ (reference sequence). The V and J ends lost 2 bases and 3 bases respectively, with 10 bases between them. CDR3 length: 14 amino acids. Here the CDR3 DNA reads TGTGCCAGCAGCTTATTGGCAGGGGAAGAGACCCAGTACTTC. Its translation is CASSLLAGEETQYF.

V usage is TRBV18 and J usage is TRBJ2-7; TRBD2 aligns across 9 bases. The V segment lost 2 bases and the J segment 6 bases; nucleotides outside the gene matches: 11. The CDR3 covers 16 residues. The germline CDR1 and CDR2 sequences are KGHSH and LQKENI. Here the CDR3 reads CASSPIERGETIEQYF. DNA for the CDR3: TGTGCCAGCTCACCAATTGAGCGGGGGGAAACTATCGAGCAGTACTTC. Drawing the rest from reference TRBV18 and TRBJ2-7, the complete variable domain is NAGVMQNPRHLVRRRGQEARLRCSPMKGHSHVYWYRQLPEEGLKFMVYLQKENIIDESGMPKERFSAEFPKEGPSILRIQQVVRGDSAAYFCASSPIERGETIEQYFGPGTRLTVT.

The J gene is TRBJ2-1, the V gene TRBV11-3; a possible D gene is TRBD1 (5 bases). The CDR3 is 14 amino acids. V gave up 1 base and J gave up 11 bases, with 15 bases separating them. CDR1 is SGHNT and CDR2 is YENEEA in the germline V gene. The CDR3 region has the DNA TGTGCCAGCAGCTTAGGGACAAGTCAGAATAAGCAGTTCTTC. Encoded protein: CASSLGTSQNKQFF.

CDR3 sequence: CASGLGQENTEAFF. CDR3 nucleotides: TGTGCTAGTGGTTTGGGACAGGAGAACACTGAAGCTTTCTTT. The J gene is TRBJ1-1, the V gene TRBV12-5; D may be TRBD1 (6 bases). Germline loops: CDR1 LGHNT, CDR2 FRNRAP. The CDR3 loop spans 14 amino acids. Trimming removed 1 base at V and 1 base at J, with 7 bases between.

The chain recombines TRBV4-1 with TRBJ1-4, with 11 nucleotides matching TRBD1. Germline V CDR1 and CDR2: MGHRA, YSYEKL. J lost 2 bases, V lost 0 bases, and 5 bases had no gene match. The CDR3 consists of 18 residues. This CDR3 is CASSQDTWTGGTNEKLFF. CDR3 nucleotide sequence: TGCGCCAGCAGCCAAGATACGTGGACAGGGGGCACTAATGAAAAACTGTTTTTT.

CDR3 amino acids: CASRSQGAITEAFF. In DNA form, the CDR3 reads TGTGCCAGCAGATCACAGGGGGCCATCACTGAAGCTTTCTTT. The chain combines TRBV27 with TRBJ1-1, with 9 bases fitting TRBD1. Trimming cost V 6 bases and J 4 bases; bases outside gene matches: 6. Germline CDR1 is MNHEY and CDR2 is SMNVEV (reference sequence). The CDR3 is 14 amino acids.

The gene calls are TRBV10-2 and TRBJ2-1, with 7 bases identical to TRBD2. The CDR3 spans 13 residues. V shed 7 bases and J 4 bases; nucleotides not matched to a gene: 4. In germline, CDR1 is WSHSY, CDR2 SAAADI. The CDR3: CASTAGAYNEQFF. DNA for the CDR3: TGCGCCAGCACGGCGGGAGCATACAATGAGCAGTTCTTC.

The V call is TRBV4-3, the J call TRBJ2-3; TRBD2 aligns across 11 bases. The CDR3 is 17 residues long. The trim removed 4 bases at V and 4 bases at J, leaving 10 bases unmatched. CDR1 and CDR2 (germline): LGHNA, YSLEER. The CDR3 loop reads CASSLQIAGGLSDTQYF. The CDR3, as DNA: TGCGCCAGCAGCCTGCAGATAGCGGGGGGGCTCTCAGATACGCAGTATTTT.

The V and J genes are TRBV5-5 and TRBJ2-3; D ambiguous. The germline V gene has CDR1 SGHKS and CDR2 YYEKEE (reference sequence). Trimming pared 2 bases from V and 2 bases from J, leaving 12 bases between. The CDR3 consists of 15 residues. CDR3 in amino acids: CASSFFWQFTDTQYF. CDR3 sequence (DNA): TGTGCCAGCAGCTTTTTCTGGCAGTTCACAGATACGCAGTATTTT.

Details on this clone: Other DNA variants within this sample encode the same CDR3. The rearrangement joins TRBV28 to TRBJ2-2; perhaps TRBD2 as D (5 bases). V shed 5 bases and J shed 8 bases, with 9 bases lying between them. The CDR3 loop spans 12 amino acids. Germline V gene lookup returns CDR1 MDHEN and CDR2 SYDVKM. CDR3 loop: CASSLRTGELFF. In DNA form, the CDR3 reads TGTGCCAGCAGTCTTAGGACTGGGGAGCTGTTTTTT.

J is TRBJ1-5 and V is TRBV28; D uncertain. Germline V gene lookup returns CDR1 MDHEN and CDR2 SYDVKM. The CDR3 totals 13 residues. Trimming removed 4 bases from V and 2 bases from J, with 6 bases in between. The CDR3 bases are TGTGCCAGCAGTTACACACGCAATCAGCCCCAGCATTTT. Translated: CASSYTRNQPQHF. Full variable domain (remainder filled in from reference TRBV28 and TRBJ1-5): DVKVTQSSRYLVKRTGEKVFLECVQDMDHENMFWYRQDPGLGLRLIYFSYDVKMKEKGDIPEGYSVSREKKERFSLILESASTNQTSMYLCASSYTRNQPQHFGDGTRLSIL.

This sequence joins TRBV20-1 and TRBJ2-1; TRBD1 is a possible D gene (5 bases). The CDR3 totals 11 residues. V shed 4 bases and J shed 7 bases, with 8 bases lying between them. The germline V gene encodes CDR1 DFQATT and CDR2 SNEGSKA (reference sequence). CDR3 DNA sequence: TGCAGTGCTACGACAGTAAATGAGCAGTTCTTC. It translates to CSATTVNEQFF.

This chain uses TRBV6-5 with TRBJ1-6; 8 nucleotides match TRBD1. Germline V gene data show CDR1 as MNHEY and CDR2 as SVGAGI. Losses at the gene ends were 6 bases for V and 2 bases for J; bases not matched to a gene: 3. The CDR3 is made up of 15 amino acids. DNA for the CDR3: TGTGCCAGCAGACCAGGGGGCGCCTATAATTCACCCCTCCACTTT. Amino acid sequence: CASRPGGAYNSPLHF.

The chain is built from TRBV2 and TRBJ2-1; TRBD2 matches at 8 bases. CDR3 length equals 12 residues. The V and J ends lost 6 bases and 10 bases, in that order; junction bases with no gene match: 5. Germline assignment: CDR1 SNHLY and CDR2 FYNNEI. The DNA of the CDR3 is TGTGCCAGCAGCGGGGGGGAGACGGAGCAGTTCTTC. Translated, it gives CASSGGETEQFF.